The 19 T cell receptor beta chains in this list originate from one sample, sequenced in a study of CD8 T cells in Susac syndrome. Random hexamers were used to reverse transcribe 0.5 to 1 ug of RNA. One entry per CDR3 protein, called by TCRdb with MiXCR from the immunoSEQ multiplex PCR reads. This table has approximately 150,000 distinct CDR3 sequences, approximately 95% appearing once. Sequencing input: CD4+ T cells from PBMCs. Source of these receptors: a human donor in good health.

The genes are TRBV28 and TRBJ2-7, with D perhaps TRBD2 (6 bases). The CDR3 is made up of 14 amino acids. V gave up 7 bases and J gave up 4 bases, with 17 bases separating them. Germline V gives CDR1 MDHEN, CDR2 SYDVKM. CDR3 coding DNA: TGTGCCAGCATAGGTGGAGGGCCTTTTTACGAGCAGTACTTC. It codes for CASIGGGPFYEQYF.

This sequence joins TRBV20-1 and TRBJ2-5, with 10 bases fitting TRBD1. After removal of 2 bases from V and 5 bases from J, the junction contained 11 bases not matched to a gene. CDR3 size: 16 residues. Germline lookup yields CDR1 DFQATT and CDR2 SNEGSKA (reference sequence). For the CDR3, the DNA is TGCAGTGCTAGACTCGACAGGGGGCCGTGGGGGGAGACCCAGTACTTC. It yields the protein CSARLDRGPWGETQYF.

The chain recombines TRBV6-1 with TRBJ1-5; 7 nucleotides align to TRBD1. The CDR3 runs to 13 residues. The germline CDR1 and CDR2 sequences are MNHNS and SASEGT. V lost 11 bases, J lost 0 bases, and 4 bases stayed unmatched. Written as DNA, the CDR3 is TGTGCCGGAGGGGGCTATAGCAATCAGCCCCAGCATTTT. It yields the protein CAGGGYSNQPQHF.

V is TRBV18 and J is TRBJ1-1; 7 positions agree with TRBD1. Germline V CDR1 and CDR2: KGHSH, LQKENI. The J segment lost 1 base and the V segment lost 6 bases, leaving 11 bases of the junction unmatched. The CDR3 has 16 amino acids. DNA of the CDR3: TGTGCCAGCTCGCACTCGAGGGGGCGGGGGAACACTGAAGCTTTCTTT. It yields the protein CASSHSRGRGNTEAFF. Drawing the rest from reference TRBV18 and TRBJ1-1, the complete variable domain is NAGVMQNPRHLVRRRGQEARLRCSPMKGHSHVYWYRQLPEEGLKFMVYLQKENIIDESGMPKERFSAEFPKEGPSILRIQQVVRGDSAAYFCASSHSRGRGNTEAFFGQGTRLTVV.

The chain couples TRBV12-3 or TRBV12-4 to TRBJ2-7; 8 positions match TRBD1. The CDR3 is 15 amino acids. The ends lost 6 bases at V and 4 bases at J; junction bases unmatched: 11. The chain's CDR3 is CASRATGGIGYEQYF. CDR3 nucleotide sequence: TGTGCCAGCAGGGCCACAGGGGGTATCGGGTACGAGCAGTACTTC.

V and J are TRBV5-5 and TRBJ2-7; unclear D gene. The CDR3 has 14 residues. Germline V lookup: CDR1 SGHKS, CDR2 YYEKEE (reference sequence). The germline V and J ends were trimmed by 0 bases and 2 bases, with 9 bases remaining between them. Written as DNA, the CDR3 is TGTGCCAGCAGCTTGGTGTGGCAGACCTACGAGCAGTACTTC. This codes for CASSLVWQTYEQYF.

V and J are TRBV6-1 and TRBJ2-1; D is unresolved. V was shortened by 6 bases and J by 4 bases, with 16 bases between the two germline ends. Germline CDR1 MNHNS, CDR2 SASEGT. This CDR3 spans 15 amino acids. In DNA, the CDR3 is TGTGCCAGCAGCCCCGAGCCCCATGGGTACAATGAGCAGTTCTTC. This gives the protein CASSPEPHGYNEQFF.

The chain's CDR3 is CASSQGMGTEAFF. CDR3 nucleotide sequence: TGTGCCAGTTCGCAGGGGATGGGCACTGAAGCTTTCTTT. The V gene is TRBV3-1, the J gene TRBJ1-1, with D perhaps matching TRBD1 (6 bases). Germline CDR1 reads LGHDT; CDR2 reads YNNKEL (reference sequence). The CDR3 is 13 amino acids. Trimming pared 9 bases from V and 4 bases from J, leaving 15 bases between.

This chain uses TRBV6-1 with TRBJ1-4, with D perhaps matching TRBD1 (5 bases). From germline, CDR1 is MNHNS and CDR2 SASEGT. The V end lost 7 bases, the J end lost 11 bases, and 17 bases lay between the germline ends. There are 13 residues in the CDR3. Here the CDR3 reads CASTFGARQKLFF. The CDR3 DNA reads as TGTGCCAGCACGTTTGGGGCAAGACAGAAACTGTTTTTT.

The chain recombines TRBV30 with TRBJ2-5, with D hard to call. This CDR3 spans 12 amino acids. From germline, CDR1 is GTSNPN and CDR2 SVGIG (reference sequence). The germline V and J ends were trimmed by 3 bases and 1 base, with 6 bases remaining between them. CDR3 sequence reads: CAWSFSQETQYF. The CDR3 DNA reads as TGTGCCTGGAGCTTCAGCCAAGAGACCCAGTACTTC.

V gene TRBV6-1 combines with J gene TRBJ2-2, with D perhaps TRBD1 or TRBD2 (6 bases each). V lost 0 bases, J lost 4 bases, and 15 bases lay in between. The length of the CDR3 is 17 residues. Germline V gene lookup returns CDR1 MNHNS and CDR2 SASEGT. The CDR3 region is CASSEARGTTVTGELFF. The CDR3 DNA is TGTGCCAGCAGTGAAGCCCGGGGGACAACAGTCACCGGGGAGCTGTTTTTT.

This clonotype has only one observation. This rearrangement joins TRBV20-1 to TRBJ1-5; D is possibly TRBD1 (6 bases). V was shortened by 2 bases and J by 5 bases, with 7 bases between the two germline ends. From germline, CDR1 is DFQATT and CDR2 SNEGSKA (reference sequence). This CDR3 spans 12 amino acids. This chain's CDR3 is CSARNRDQPQHF. The CDR3 DNA follows: TGCAGTGCTAGAAACAGGGATCAGCCCCAGCATTTT.

The chain employs TRBV7-8 and TRBJ1-1, with D possibly TRBD1 on 5 matching bases. The ends were cut back, 5 bases at V and 0 bases at J, with 7 bases in the middle. The CDR3 runs 13 residues. The germline gives CDR1 SGHVS, CDR2 FQNEAQ. The CDR3 DNA sequence: TGTGCCAGCAGCGGGGGAGTGAACACTGAAGCTTTCTTT. Translated: CASSGGVNTEAFF.

As concerns this clonotype: At one of its ends the junction is not consistent with the germline gene, which may arise from a read error. The CDR3 DNA reads as TGCAGTGCTAGAGTGAGGGGTGGGACAGGGCCGATCTTC. Translated, it gives CSARVRGGTGPIF. The rearrangement uses TRBV20-1 and TRBJ2-1; 9 positions agree with TRBD1. Germline CDR1 and CDR2: DFQATT and SNEGSKA (reference sequence). The CDR3 covers 13 residues.

The chain employs TRBV9 and TRBJ2-1; a possible D gene is TRBD1 (6 bases). Germline CDR1 reads SGDLS; CDR2 reads YYNGEE. The ends were cut back, 4 bases at V and 3 bases at J, with 14 bases in the middle. The CDR3 runs to 15 residues. CDR3 protein: CASSTHGTFYNEQFF. In DNA, the CDR3 is TGTGCCAGCAGCACCCACGGGACATTCTACAATGAGCAGTTCTTC.

The chain uses TRBV6-7 and TRBJ1-5; no definite D call. TRBV6-7 is flagged as an ORF with uncertain function. V lost 2 bases to trimming and J lost 5 bases, with 1 base between them. There are 11 residues in the CDR3. The CDR3 region is CASSYDQPQHF. The CDR3 nucleotides are TGTGCCAGCAGTTACGATCAGCCCCAGCATTTT.

This chain links TRBV19 with TRBJ2-6; no firm D call. The germline CDR1 and CDR2 sequences are LNHDA and SQIVND (reference sequence). The CDR3 is made up of 14 amino acids. Trimming took 4 bases from V and 0 from J, leaving 4 bases between them. CDR3 protein: CASSRRSGANVLTF. DNA of the CDR3: TGTGCCAGTAGTAGACGCTCTGGGGCCAACGTCCTGACTTTC.

This clonotype has a single count. The rearrangement links TRBV10-3 to TRBJ2-1; 9 bases line up with TRBD2. Looked up from germline, CDR1 is ENHRY and CDR2 is SYGVKD. The V segment lost 6 bases and the J segment 16 bases; nucleotides outside the gene matches: 13. This CDR3 has 13 residues. The CDR3 reads CAIRGELAGVQFF. In nucleotides, the CDR3 is TGTGCCATCAGGGGAGAGTTAGCGGGAGTGCAATTCTTC.

V usage is TRBV29-1 and J usage is TRBJ2-3, with TRBD2 identical over 7 bases. The CDR3 contains 14 residues. Germline lookup yields CDR1 SQVTM and CDR2 ANQGSEA. With V trimmed by 4 bases and J by 0 bases, 4 bases remained unmatched. The DNA of the CDR3 is TGCAGCGTTGTACTAGCGAGTAGCACAGATACGCAGTATTTT. It translates to CSVVLASSTDTQYF.